This T cell receptor (beta chain) was retrieved from a study of glioma-infiltrating T cells after dendritic cell vaccination. Time point described: after dendritic cell vaccination, including at tumor progression/relapse. The V gene end was trimmed by 6 bases and the J gene end by 1 base; junction bases not matched to a gene: 5. CDR1 MDHEN and CDR2 SYDVKM come from the germline V gene. There are 14 residues in the CDR3. Data came from immunoSEQ multiplex PCR; TCRdb stores just in-frame clones and leaves some out. This sample yields approximately 85,000 clones, of which 85% are seen a single time; 8.5% belongs to the top ten.

The receptor's source is a human donor with glioblastoma. V and J are TRBV28 and TRBJ2-7; the match to TRBD1 covers 8 bases. This sample comprised blood, obtained after dendritic cell vaccination. The CDR3 DNA is TGTGCCAGCAGAAGCCGGACAGGGTCCTACGAGCAGTACTTC. Encoded protein: CASRSRTGSYEQYF.